The 10 T cell receptor beta chains presented below share a single source sample, sequenced in a study of T cell responses to AZD1222 COVID-19 vaccine. This table comes from immunoSEQ multiplex PCR, and its TCRdb copy is limited to in-frame clones, with some not included. The profile covers more than 90,000 clones, with about 86% appearing a single time and 1.4% taken by the ten largest. The sequencing here drew on peripheral blood, taken on day 0 of AZD1222 vaccination. These receptors originate from an adult in good health.

The chain is built from TRBV5-4 and TRBJ2-3, with 9 bases matching TRBD2. The CDR3 loop spans 15 amino acids. The V segment lost 2 bases and the J segment 7 bases; nucleotides outside the gene matches: 8. Germline assignment: CDR1 SGHNT and CDR2 YYREEE (reference sequence). The CDR3 nucleotides are TGTGCCAGCAGCTTTGCGGGAGGGCCTATATATACGCAGTATTTT. Its translation: CASSFAGGPIYTQYF.

This clone was observed once. The chain joins TRBV28 to TRBJ1-6; D gene ambiguous. Trimming shortened V by 3 bases and J by 7 bases, and 10 bases separated the two germline ends. This CDR3 is built from 14 residues. From germline, CDR1 is MDHEN and CDR2 SYDVKM. CDR3 loop: CASSFEQRNSPLHF. CDR3 in DNA: TGTGCCAGCAGTTTTGAACAGAGAAATTCACCCCTCCACTTT.

This sequence joins TRBV5-8 and TRBJ2-2; 13 bases match TRBD2. This CDR3 region has 17 residues. Germline CDR1 reads SGHTS; CDR2 reads YDEGEE. V lost 4 bases to trimming and J lost 7 bases; unmatched junction nucleotides: 10. Here the CDR3 reads CASSPYRLAGGGGELFF. The CDR3 nucleotides are TGTGCCAGCAGCCCCTATCGACTAGCGGGAGGCGGCGGGGAGCTGTTTTTT.

CDR3 residues: CASSPQTEHGEKLFF. The DNA of the CDR3 is TGTGCCAGCAGCCCCCAGACAGAGCACGGGGAAAAACTGTTTTTT. V and J are TRBV7-2 and TRBJ1-4; TRBD1 is a possible D gene (5 bases). Germline loops: CDR1 SGHTA, CDR2 FQGNSA. Trimming stripped 5 bases from V and 8 bases from J, with 18 bases between. This CDR3 region has 15 residues.

The J gene is TRBJ2-2, the V gene TRBV10-2; D may be TRBD2 (5 bases). The V and J ends lost 5 bases and 6 bases respectively, with 16 bases between them. Germline lookup yields CDR1 WSHSY and CDR2 SAAADI. CDR3 length: 15 amino acids. The CDR3 coding sequence is TGCGCCAGCAGTCGGACTCCCCCATCCCCCGGGGAGCTGTTTTTT. Protein sequence: CASSRTPPSPGELFF.

The rearrangement joins TRBV11-3 to TRBJ2-1; the D is unclear. Trimming shortened V by 0 bases and J by 4 bases, and 7 bases separated the two germline ends. The CDR3 consists of 14 residues. Germline V CDR1 and CDR2: SGHNT, YENEEA. The CDR3 sequence: CASSLDPSYNEQFF. The DNA for the CDR3 is TGTGCCAGCAGCTTAGATCCCAGTTACAATGAGCAGTTCTTC.

The gene calls are TRBV7-9 and TRBJ2-1; D may correspond to TRBD1 or TRBD2 (5 bases each). The ends were cut back, 7 bases at V and 7 bases at J, with 20 bases in the middle. Germline V gene lookup returns CDR1 SEHNR and CDR2 FQNEAQ (reference sequence). The length of the CDR3 is 15 residues. Here the CDR3 DNA reads TGTGCCAGCACCCCTCCCGGGGCTCCCAGGAATGAGCAGTTCTTC. It codes for CASTPPGAPRNEQFF.

The rearrangement links TRBV4-2 to TRBJ2-7; 10 positions agree with TRBD2. The CDR3 consists of 14 residues. Germline lookup yields CDR1 LGHNA and CDR2 YNFKEQ. V shed 5 bases, J shed 3 bases, and the junction held 4 bases outside the gene matches. The CDR3 loop reads CASSDLAGGYEQYF. For the CDR3, the DNA is TGTGCCAGCAGCGACTTAGCGGGGGGCTACGAGCAGTACTTC.

The gene calls are TRBV28 and TRBJ1-4; D gene ambiguous. Germline-derived CDR1 and CDR2 are MDHEN and SYDVKM. This CDR3 comprises 14 residues. V was cut by 6 bases and J by 5 bases, with 13 bases left in between. The CDR3 spells CASSGRAQNEKLFF. For the CDR3, the DNA is TGTGCCAGCAGCGGCCGGGCCCAGAATGAAAAACTGTTTTTT.

CDR3 loop: CATSRDLAGGPGNEQFF. The CDR3 bases are TGTGCCACCAGCAGAGACCTAGCGGGAGGGCCGGGAAATGAGCAGTTCTTC. The gene calls are TRBV15 and TRBJ2-1; TRBD2 agrees at 12 bases. The CDR3 extends over 17 amino acids. The J segment lost 7 bases and the V segment lost 0 bases, leaving 7 bases of the junction unmatched. Germline-derived CDR1 and CDR2 are LNHNV and YYDKDF (reference sequence).